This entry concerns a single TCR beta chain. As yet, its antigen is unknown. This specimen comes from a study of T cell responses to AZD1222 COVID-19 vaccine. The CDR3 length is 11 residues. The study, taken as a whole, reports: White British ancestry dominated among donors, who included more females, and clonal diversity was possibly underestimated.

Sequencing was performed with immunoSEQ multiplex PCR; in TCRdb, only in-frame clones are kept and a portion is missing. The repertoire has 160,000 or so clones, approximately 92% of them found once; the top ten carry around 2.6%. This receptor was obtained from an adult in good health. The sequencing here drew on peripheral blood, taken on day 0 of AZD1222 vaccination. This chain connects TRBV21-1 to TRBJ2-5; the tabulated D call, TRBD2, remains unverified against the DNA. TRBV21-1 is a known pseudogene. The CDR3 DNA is TGTGCCAGCCGTTTTGTAGAGACCCAGTACTTC. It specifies CASRFVETQYF.